The rows below give T cell receptor beta chains drawn from one sample of a study of shared T cell receptors in the human thymus. Repertoires were generated with immunoSEQ multiplex PCR, while TCRdb's copy carries only in-frame clones and drops some. The table records approximately 400,000 clones, approximately 95% of them present only once. Sequencing was performed on thymocytes. These TCRs come from a human donor. Both conserved end residues are part of each CDR3. D genes are given only for firm matches. The listing skips clone size in some rows; elsewhere it reads once, few, many or a size class.

V gene	clone size	J gene	D gene	CDR3 protein	CDR3 DNA
TRBV6-5	-	TRBJ1-1	-	CASSYSGRVGTEAFF	TGTGCCAGCAGTTACTCGGGCAGGGTGGGGACTGAAGCTTTCTTT
TRBV5-1	-	TRBJ2-7	-	CASSPGDHPEEQYF	TGCGCCAGCAGCCCGGGGGACCACCCGGAGGAGCAGTACTTC
TRBV28	-	TRBJ1-3	-	CASSLSGHFAGNTIYF	TGTGCCAGCAGTTTATCAGGGCACTTTGCTGGAAACACCATATATTTT
TRBV7-2	-	TRBJ2-3	TRBD1	CASSLTGGVRTQYF	TGTGCCAGCAGCTTAACAGGGGGCGTTCGTACGCAGTATTTT
TRBV14	-	TRBJ1-2	TRBD1	CASSQDRNRGNYGYTF	TGTGCCAGCAGCCAAGATCGGAACAGGGGGAACTATGGCTACACCTTC
TRBV7-6	few	TRBJ1-4	-	CASSLFSLNEKLFF	TGTGCCAGCAGCTTATTCTCGCTTAATGAAAAACTGTTTTTT
TRBV28	-	TRBJ2-7	-	CASRDNYEQYF	TGTGCCAGCCGGGACAACTACGAGCAGTACTTC
TRBV5-6	-	TRBJ2-1	TRBD1	CASSLEAGTGMIDEQFF	TGTGCCAGCAGCTTGGAGGCGGGGACAGGGATGATAGATGAGCAGTTCTTC
TRBV18	-	TRBJ2-5	-	CASSPRGETQYF	TGTGCCAGCTCACCACGGGGAGAGACCCAGTACTTC
TRBV6-5	-	TRBJ2-1	TRBD2	CASSYERLAHNEQFF	TGTGCCAGCAGTTACGAAAGACTAGCCCACAATGAGCAGTTCTTC
TRBV18	-	TRBJ1-6	-	CASSPPSQEVSSPLHF	TGTGCCAGCTCACCACCGAGTCAGGAGGTGTCCTCACCCCTCCACTTT
TRBV10-2	-	TRBJ2-7	TRBD2	CASTRCGRYEQYF	TGCGCCAGCACCCGATGCGGGAGGTACGAGCAGTACTTC
TRBV19	-	TRBJ1-1	TRBD1	CASSSDLDRANTEAFF	TGTGCCAGTAGCTCTGATTTAGACAGGGCGAACACTGAAGCTTTCTTT
TRBV28	-	TRBJ2-5	TRBD1	CASSFQGEETQYF	TGTGCCAGCAGTTTTCAGGGGGAGGAGACCCAGTACTTC
TRBV10-1	-	TRBJ2-1	TRBD2	CASSGTSGTYNEQFF	TGCGCCAGCAGCGGGACTAGCGGGACCTACAATGAGCAGTTCTTC
TRBV7-2	-	TRBJ2-1	TRBD1	CASRRTGVDNEQFF	TGTGCCAGCAGGCGGACAGGGGTGGACAATGAGCAGTTCTTC
TRBV27	-	TRBJ2-3	-	CASLNSSTDTQYF	TGTGCCAGCCTAAACAGTAGCACAGATACGCAGTATTTT
TRBV15	-	TRBJ2-4	-	CATRDPAKNIQYF	TGTGCCACCAGGGACCCAGCCAAAAACATTCAGTACTTC
TRBV4-3	-	TRBJ1-2	TRBD1	CASSSRDRELSGYTF	TGCGCCAGCAGCTCCCGGGACAGGGAGCTAAGTGGCTACACCTTC
TRBV7-9	-	TRBJ2-7	-	CASSLAGPYEQYF	TGTGCCAGCAGCTTAGCGGGACCCTACGAGCAGTACTTC
TRBV28	-	TRBJ2-3	TRBD2	CASSLRLAGEDTQYF	TGTGCCAGCAGTTTACGACTAGCGGGAGAGGATACGCAGTATTTT
TRBV19	-	TRBJ2-1	-	CASSIGLGGNEQFF	TGTGCCAGTAGTATTGGTTTAGGGGGCAATGAGCAGTTCTTC
TRBV28	-	TRBJ2-7	-	CASSTHRVEFNLGAEQYF	TGTGCCAGCAGTACCCACAGGGTTGAGTTCAACCTTGGGGCCGAGCAGTACTTC
TRBV6-6	-	TRBJ2-7	TRBD2	CASGGEAYEQYF	TGTGCCAGCGGGGGGGAGGCTTACGAGCAGTACTTC
TRBV27	once	TRBJ1-4	-	CASSSRPVPNEKLFF	TGTGCCAGCAGTTCTCGCCCGGTGCCTAATGAAAAACTGTTTTTT
TRBV28	-	TRBJ1-5	TRBD1	CASSSLQGAKEPQHF	TGTGCCAGCAGTTCGTTGCAGGGGGCGAAGGAGCCCCAGCATTTT
TRBV7-4	-	TRBJ2-2	-	CASSLNPPPPRPPNTGELFF	TGTGCCAGCAGCTTAAACCCCCCTCCCCCGAGACCTCCGAACACCGGGGAGCTGTTTTTT
TRBV27	-	TRBJ1-2	-	CASSFRDSPNYGYTF	TGTGCCAGCAGTTTCCGAGACAGCCCCAACTATGGCTACACCTTC
TRBV28	-	TRBJ2-5	-	CASSLTATKETQYF	TGTGCCAGCAGCCTCACAGCGACTAAAGAGACCCAGTACTTC
TRBV7-2	few	TRBJ2-7	-	CASSLDSFYYYEQYF	TGTGCCAGCAGCTTAGATTCCTTTTACTACTACGAGCAGTACTTC
TRBV7-2	-	TRBJ1-1	-	CASSSSLVDSIRGYTEAFF	TGTGCCAGCAGCTCCTCCCTTGTCGACTCCATCCGGGGGTACACTGAAGCTTTCTTT
TRBV5-6	-	TRBJ2-7	TRBD2	CASTYAGGRSVYEQYF	TGTGCCAGCACCTACGCGGGGGGACGATCGGTGTACGAGCAGTACTTC
TRBV19	-	TRBJ2-7	-	CASSAQQGRPSDEQYF	TGTGCCAGTAGTGCCCAGCAGGGACGTCCGTCCGACGAGCAGTACTTC
TRBV15	-	TRBJ2-7	-	CATSRRATRGPYEQYF	TGTGCCACCAGCAGACGGGCTACCCGGGGGCCCTACGAGCAGTACTTC
TRBV19	-	TRBJ2-7	TRBD1	CASTIGTAEQYF	TGTGCCAGTACCATCGGGACAGCCGAGCAGTACTTC
TRBV5-1	-	TRBJ1-2	-	CASSLFLGEKGDGYTF	TGCGCCAGCAGCTTGTTTTTGGGGGAAAAGGGTGATGGCTACACCTTC
TRBV4-1	-	TRBJ2-1	-	CASSQEAGMSAYGFYNEQFF	TGCGCCAGCAGCCAAGAAGCTGGTATGTCGGCGTATGGATTTTACAATGAGCAGTTCTTC
TRBV7-8	once	TRBJ2-1	-	CASTERTGRWEQFF	TGTGCCAGCACCGAACGGACGGGTCGTTGGGAGCAGTTCTTC
TRBV7-6	-	TRBJ1-2	TRBD1	CASSWRDRTFGGYTF	TGTGCCAGCAGCTGGCGGGACAGAACCTTTGGTGGCTACACCTTC
TRBV6-5	-	TRBJ2-7	-	CASSYDSYEQYF	TGTGCCAGCAGTTACGACTCCTACGAGCAGTACTTC
TRBV6-1	-	TRBJ2-3	-	CASSEAQVTDTQYF	TGTGCCAGCAGTGAAGCGCAAGTGACAGATACGCAGTATTTT
TRBV14	-	TRBJ2-1	-	CASSLDCRDYNEQFF	TGTGCCAGCAGCCTGGACTGCCGGGACTACAATGAGCAGTTCTTC
TRBV7-9	-	TRBJ1-2	TRBD1	CASTNTGRGPWAYGYTF	TGTGCCAGCACCAATACGGGTAGGGGGCCCTGGGCCTATGGCTACACCTTC
TRBV5-7	-	TRBJ2-7	-	CASSGWTASSYEQYF	TGTGCCAGCAGCGGATGGACAGCCAGCTCCTACGAGCAGTACTTC
TRBV5-1	once	TRBJ2-7	-	CASSLAGPEQYF	TGCGCCAGCAGCTTGGCCGGGCCGGAGCAGTACTTC
TRBV7-8	-	TRBJ1-5	TRBD1	CASSLRRGEHQPQHF	TGTGCCAGCAGCTTACGCAGGGGGGAGCATCAGCCCCAGCATTTT
TRBV5-4	-	TRBJ2-1	-	CASSLVEGSRRAYNEQFF	TGTGCCAGCAGCTTGGTCGAGGGGAGCCGAAGAGCCTACAATGAGCAGTTCTTC
TRBV2	-	TRBJ2-7	-	CASSERDVGVPHEQYF	TGTGCCAGCAGTGAGAGGGATGTTGGGGTCCCCCACGAGCAGTACTTC
TRBV29-1	-	TRBJ2-1	-	CSVGSTVTALNEQFF	TGCAGCGTGGGCTCTACAGTGACAGCCTTAAATGAGCAGTTCTTC
TRBV10-3	-	TRBJ2-4	TRBD1	CAISESRTGAKNIQYF	TGTGCCATCAGTGAGTCGAGGACAGGGGCCAAAAACATTCAGTACTTC
TRBV19	once	TRBJ2-1	TRBD2	CASRKRGGYNEQFF	TGTGCCAGTAGGAAGCGGGGTGGATACAATGAGCAGTTCTTC
TRBV11-2	-	TRBJ2-5	-	CASSMETQYF	TGTGCCAGCAGCATGGAGACCCAGTACTTC
TRBV19	once	TRBJ2-1	TRBD2	CASSIDLASGRARSSYNEQFF	TGTGCCAGTAGTATAGATCTAGCTAGCGGGAGGGCAAGGAGCTCCTACAATGAGCAGTTCTTC
TRBV28	-	TRBJ2-1	TRBD1	CASSKGPGQGDPRSYNEQFF	TGTGCCAGCAGTAAGGGGCCGGGACAGGGGGACCCCCGGTCCTACAATGAGCAGTTCTTC